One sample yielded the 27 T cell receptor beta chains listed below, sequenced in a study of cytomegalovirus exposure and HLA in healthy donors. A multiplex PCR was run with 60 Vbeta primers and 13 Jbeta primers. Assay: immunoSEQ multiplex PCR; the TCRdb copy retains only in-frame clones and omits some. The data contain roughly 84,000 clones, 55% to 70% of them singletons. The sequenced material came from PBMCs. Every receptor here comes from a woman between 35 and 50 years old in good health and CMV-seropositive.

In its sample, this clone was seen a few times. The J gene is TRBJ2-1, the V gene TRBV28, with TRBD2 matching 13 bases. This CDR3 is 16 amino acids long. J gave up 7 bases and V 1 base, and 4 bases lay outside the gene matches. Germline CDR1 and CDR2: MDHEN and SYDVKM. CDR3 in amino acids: CASSLSRTSGRNEQFF. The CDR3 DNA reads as TGTGCCAGCAGTTTATCCCGGACTAGCGGGAGAAATGAGCAGTTCTTC. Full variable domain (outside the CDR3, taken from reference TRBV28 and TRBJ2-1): DVKVTQSSRYLVKRTGEKVFLECVQDMDHENMFWYRQDPGLGLRLIYFSYDVKMKEKGDIPEGYSVSREKKERFSLILESASTNQTSMYLCASSLSRTSGRNEQFFGPGTRLTVL.

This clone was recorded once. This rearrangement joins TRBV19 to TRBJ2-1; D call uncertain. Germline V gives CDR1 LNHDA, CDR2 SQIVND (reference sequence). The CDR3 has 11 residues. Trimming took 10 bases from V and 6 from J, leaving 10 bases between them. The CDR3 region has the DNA TGTGCCACCTTGGCATTCAATGAGCAGTTCTTC. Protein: CATLAFNEQFF.

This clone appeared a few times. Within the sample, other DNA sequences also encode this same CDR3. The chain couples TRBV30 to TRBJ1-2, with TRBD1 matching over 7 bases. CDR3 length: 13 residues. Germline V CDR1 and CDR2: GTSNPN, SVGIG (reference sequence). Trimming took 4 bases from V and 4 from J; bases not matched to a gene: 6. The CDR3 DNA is TGTGCCTGGAATCGGGACAGACCCTATGGCTACACCTTC. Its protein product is CAWNRDRPYGYTF.

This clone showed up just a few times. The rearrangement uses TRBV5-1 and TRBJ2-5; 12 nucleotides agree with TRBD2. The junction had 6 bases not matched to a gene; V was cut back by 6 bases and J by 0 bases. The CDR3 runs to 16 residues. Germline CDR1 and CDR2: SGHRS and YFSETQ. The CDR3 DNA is TGCGCCAGCACACCGGGACTAGCGGGCAACCAAGAGACCCAGTACTTC. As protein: CASTPGLAGNQETQYF.

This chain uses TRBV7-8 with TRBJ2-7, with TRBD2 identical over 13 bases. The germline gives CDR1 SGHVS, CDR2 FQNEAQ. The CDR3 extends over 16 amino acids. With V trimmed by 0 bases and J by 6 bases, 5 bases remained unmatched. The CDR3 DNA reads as TGTGCCAGCAGCTTAGCGGGGCGGACTAGCGGGAGCGAGCAGTACTTC. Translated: CASSLAGRTSGSEQYF.

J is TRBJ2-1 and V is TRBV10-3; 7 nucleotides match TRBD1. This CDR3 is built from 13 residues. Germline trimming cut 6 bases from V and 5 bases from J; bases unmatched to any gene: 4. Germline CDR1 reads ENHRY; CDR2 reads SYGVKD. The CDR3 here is CAIRLTGNNEQFF. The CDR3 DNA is TGTGCCATCAGACTGACAGGGAACAATGAGCAGTTCTTC.

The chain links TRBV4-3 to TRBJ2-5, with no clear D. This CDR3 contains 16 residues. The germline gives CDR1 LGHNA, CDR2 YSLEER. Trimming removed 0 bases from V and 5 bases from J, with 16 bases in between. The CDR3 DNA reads TGCGCCAGCAGCCAAGATGTATTTCCACTCGAGGAGACCCAGTACTTC. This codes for CASSQDVFPLEETQYF.

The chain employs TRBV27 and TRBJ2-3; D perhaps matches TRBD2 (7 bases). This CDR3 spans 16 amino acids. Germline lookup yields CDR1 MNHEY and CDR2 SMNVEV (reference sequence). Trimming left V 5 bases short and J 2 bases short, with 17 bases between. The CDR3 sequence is CASSGGTSDLTDTQYF. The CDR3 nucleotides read TGTGCCAGCAGTGGGGGCACTAGCGATCTCACAGATACGCAGTATTTT.

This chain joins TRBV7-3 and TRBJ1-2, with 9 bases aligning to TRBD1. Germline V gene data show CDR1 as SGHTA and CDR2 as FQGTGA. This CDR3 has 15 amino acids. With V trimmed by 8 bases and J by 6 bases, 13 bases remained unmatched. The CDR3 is CASGQGHGTYDGYTF. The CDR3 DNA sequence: TGTGCCAGCGGACAGGGGCACGGGACGTACGATGGCTACACCTTC.

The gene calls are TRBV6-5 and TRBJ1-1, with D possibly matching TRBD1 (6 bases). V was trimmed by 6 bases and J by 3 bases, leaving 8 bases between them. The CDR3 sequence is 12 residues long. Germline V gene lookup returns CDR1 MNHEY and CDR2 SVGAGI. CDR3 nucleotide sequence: TGTGCCAGCAGGGACAGAGACACTGAAGCTTTCTTT. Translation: CASRDRDTEAFF.

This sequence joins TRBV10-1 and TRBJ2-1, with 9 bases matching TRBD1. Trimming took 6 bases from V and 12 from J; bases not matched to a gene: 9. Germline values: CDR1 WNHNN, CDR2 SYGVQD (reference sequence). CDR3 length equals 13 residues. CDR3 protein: CASSSEPGQGQFF. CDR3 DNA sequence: TGCGCCAGCAGCTCCGAACCGGGACAGGGGCAGTTCTTC.

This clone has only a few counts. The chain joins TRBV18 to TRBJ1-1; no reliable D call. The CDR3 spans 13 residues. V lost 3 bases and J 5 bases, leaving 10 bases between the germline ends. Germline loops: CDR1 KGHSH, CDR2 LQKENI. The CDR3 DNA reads TGTGCCAGCTCACCCACGGAGGGTACTGAAGCTTTCTTT. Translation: CASSPTEGTEAFF.

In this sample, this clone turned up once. The CDR3 region has the DNA TGTGCCAGCAGTACATATCGGGACAGGGAGTACAGGCAGTACTTC. Its translation: CASSTYRDREYRQYF. The rearrangement joins TRBV6-5 to TRBJ2-7, with 9 bases aligning to TRBD1. CDR1 is MNHEY, CDR2 SVGAGI, per germline. The CDR3 runs to 15 residues. J gave up 9 bases and V 5 bases, and 14 bases lay outside the gene matches.

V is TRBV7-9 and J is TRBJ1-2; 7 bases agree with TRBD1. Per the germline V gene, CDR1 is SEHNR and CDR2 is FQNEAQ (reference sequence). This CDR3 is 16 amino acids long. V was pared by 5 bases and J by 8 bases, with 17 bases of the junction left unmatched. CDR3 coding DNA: TGTGCCAGCAGCGCAGAGAATCGGGACAGATATCTCGGCTACACCTTC. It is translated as CASSAENRDRYLGYTF.

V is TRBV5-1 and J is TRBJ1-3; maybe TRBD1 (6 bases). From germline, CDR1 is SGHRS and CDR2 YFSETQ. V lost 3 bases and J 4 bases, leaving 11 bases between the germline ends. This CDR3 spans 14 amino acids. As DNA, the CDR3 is TGCGCCAGCAGCTCCTCAGGGGACGGAAACACCATATATTTT. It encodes CASSSSGDGNTIYF.

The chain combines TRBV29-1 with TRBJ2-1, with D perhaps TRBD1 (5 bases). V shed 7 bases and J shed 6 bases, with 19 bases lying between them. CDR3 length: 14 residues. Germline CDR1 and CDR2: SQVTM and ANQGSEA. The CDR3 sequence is CSGDYRSVANEQFF. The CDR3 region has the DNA TGCAGCGGGGATTACAGGTCGGTTGCCAATGAGCAGTTCTTC.

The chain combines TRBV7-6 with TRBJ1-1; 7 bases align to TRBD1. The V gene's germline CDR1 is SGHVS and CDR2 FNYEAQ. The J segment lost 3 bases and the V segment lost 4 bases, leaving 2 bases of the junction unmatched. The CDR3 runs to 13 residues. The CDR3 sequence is CASSSGQHTEAFF. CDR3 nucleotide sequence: TGTGCCAGCAGCTCGGGACAGCACACTGAAGCTTTCTTT.

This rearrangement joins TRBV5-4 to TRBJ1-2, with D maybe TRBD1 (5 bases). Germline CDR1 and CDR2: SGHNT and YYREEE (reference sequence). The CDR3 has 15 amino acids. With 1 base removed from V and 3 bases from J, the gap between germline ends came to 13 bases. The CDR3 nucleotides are TGTGCCAGCAGCTTGAGTCAGGGTGTTTACTATGGCTACACCTTC. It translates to CASSLSQGVYYGYTF.

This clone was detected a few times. CDR3 region: CASSFGQGSYNEQFF. Written as DNA, the CDR3 is TGTGCCAGCAGCTTCGGACAGGGATCCTACAATGAGCAGTTCTTC. The J gene is TRBJ2-1, the V gene TRBV7-3, with TRBD1 identical over 8 bases. CDR1 SGHTA and CDR2 FQGTGA come from the germline V gene. V dropped 3 bases and J dropped 1; count of bases not matched to a gene: 2. This CDR3 has 15 amino acids.

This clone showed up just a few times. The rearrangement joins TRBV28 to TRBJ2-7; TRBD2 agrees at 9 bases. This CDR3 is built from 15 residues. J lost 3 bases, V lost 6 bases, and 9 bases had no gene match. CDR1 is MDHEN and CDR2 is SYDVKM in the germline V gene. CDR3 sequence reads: CASRALAGDIYEQYF. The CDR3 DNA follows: TGTGCCAGCAGGGCCTTAGCGGGAGACATCTACGAGCAGTACTTC.

The CDR3 DNA sequence: TGTGCCAGCAGCTTAGTGGAGGGGCAAAACATTCAGTACTTC. Its translation is CASSLVEGQNIQYF. The chain couples TRBV7-2 to TRBJ2-4; possibly TRBD2 for D (6 bases). The germline V gene has CDR1 SGHTA and CDR2 FQGNSA. The CDR3 has 14 amino acids. The V end was cut by 1 base, the J end by 5 bases, with 9 bases between.

CDR3 sequence reads: CASSLSASGSEQYF. As DNA, the CDR3 is TGTGCCAGCAGTTTGTCGGCTAGCGGGTCCGAGCAGTACTTC. The chain links TRBV6-5 to TRBJ2-7; 8 bases align to TRBD2. CDR1 and CDR2 (germline): MNHEY, SVGAGI. The CDR3 length is 14 residues. Trimming removed 4 bases from V and 6 bases from J; junction bases left unmatched: 8.

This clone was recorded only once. The CDR3 sequence is CASSPAGVGEQYF. The CDR3 DNA is TGCGCCAGCAGCCCAGCGGGAGTGGGCGAGCAGTACTTC. The chain employs TRBV5-1 and TRBJ2-5, with 8 nucleotides matching TRBD2. The last part of the DNA fits TRBJ2-7 better; the J call may be wrong. The CDR3 extends over 13 amino acids. CDR1 and CDR2 from the germline V gene are SGHRS and YFSETQ.

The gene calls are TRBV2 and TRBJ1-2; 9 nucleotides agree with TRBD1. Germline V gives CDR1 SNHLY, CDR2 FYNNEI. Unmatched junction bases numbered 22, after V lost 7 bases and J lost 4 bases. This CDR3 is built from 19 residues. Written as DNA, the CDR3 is TGTGCCAGCACCCGTCGCGGGGGACAGGGCATAGGGACGGGCTATGGCTACACCTTC. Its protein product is CASTRRGGQGIGTGYGYTF.

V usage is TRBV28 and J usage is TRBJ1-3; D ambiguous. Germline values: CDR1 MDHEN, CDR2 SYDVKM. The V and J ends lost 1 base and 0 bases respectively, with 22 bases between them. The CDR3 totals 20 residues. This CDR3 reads CASSLSGYYNGVSSGNTIYF. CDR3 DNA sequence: TGTGCCAGCAGTTTATCGGGGTATTATAACGGGGTGAGCTCTGGAAACACCATATATTTT.

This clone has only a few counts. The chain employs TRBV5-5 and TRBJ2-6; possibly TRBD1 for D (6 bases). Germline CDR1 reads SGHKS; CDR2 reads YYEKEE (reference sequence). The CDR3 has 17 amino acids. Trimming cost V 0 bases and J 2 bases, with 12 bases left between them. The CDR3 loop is CASSLATGRTGANVLTF. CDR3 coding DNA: TGTGCCAGCAGCTTGGCGACAGGCCGCACTGGGGCCAACGTCCTGACTTTC.

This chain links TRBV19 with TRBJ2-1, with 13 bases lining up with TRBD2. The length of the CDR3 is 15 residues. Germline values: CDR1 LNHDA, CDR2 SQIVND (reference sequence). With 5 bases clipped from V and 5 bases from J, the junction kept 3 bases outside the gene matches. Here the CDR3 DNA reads TGTGCCAGTAGTGCACTAGCGGGAGGGGACAATGAGCAGTTCTTC. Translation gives CASSALAGGDNEQFF.